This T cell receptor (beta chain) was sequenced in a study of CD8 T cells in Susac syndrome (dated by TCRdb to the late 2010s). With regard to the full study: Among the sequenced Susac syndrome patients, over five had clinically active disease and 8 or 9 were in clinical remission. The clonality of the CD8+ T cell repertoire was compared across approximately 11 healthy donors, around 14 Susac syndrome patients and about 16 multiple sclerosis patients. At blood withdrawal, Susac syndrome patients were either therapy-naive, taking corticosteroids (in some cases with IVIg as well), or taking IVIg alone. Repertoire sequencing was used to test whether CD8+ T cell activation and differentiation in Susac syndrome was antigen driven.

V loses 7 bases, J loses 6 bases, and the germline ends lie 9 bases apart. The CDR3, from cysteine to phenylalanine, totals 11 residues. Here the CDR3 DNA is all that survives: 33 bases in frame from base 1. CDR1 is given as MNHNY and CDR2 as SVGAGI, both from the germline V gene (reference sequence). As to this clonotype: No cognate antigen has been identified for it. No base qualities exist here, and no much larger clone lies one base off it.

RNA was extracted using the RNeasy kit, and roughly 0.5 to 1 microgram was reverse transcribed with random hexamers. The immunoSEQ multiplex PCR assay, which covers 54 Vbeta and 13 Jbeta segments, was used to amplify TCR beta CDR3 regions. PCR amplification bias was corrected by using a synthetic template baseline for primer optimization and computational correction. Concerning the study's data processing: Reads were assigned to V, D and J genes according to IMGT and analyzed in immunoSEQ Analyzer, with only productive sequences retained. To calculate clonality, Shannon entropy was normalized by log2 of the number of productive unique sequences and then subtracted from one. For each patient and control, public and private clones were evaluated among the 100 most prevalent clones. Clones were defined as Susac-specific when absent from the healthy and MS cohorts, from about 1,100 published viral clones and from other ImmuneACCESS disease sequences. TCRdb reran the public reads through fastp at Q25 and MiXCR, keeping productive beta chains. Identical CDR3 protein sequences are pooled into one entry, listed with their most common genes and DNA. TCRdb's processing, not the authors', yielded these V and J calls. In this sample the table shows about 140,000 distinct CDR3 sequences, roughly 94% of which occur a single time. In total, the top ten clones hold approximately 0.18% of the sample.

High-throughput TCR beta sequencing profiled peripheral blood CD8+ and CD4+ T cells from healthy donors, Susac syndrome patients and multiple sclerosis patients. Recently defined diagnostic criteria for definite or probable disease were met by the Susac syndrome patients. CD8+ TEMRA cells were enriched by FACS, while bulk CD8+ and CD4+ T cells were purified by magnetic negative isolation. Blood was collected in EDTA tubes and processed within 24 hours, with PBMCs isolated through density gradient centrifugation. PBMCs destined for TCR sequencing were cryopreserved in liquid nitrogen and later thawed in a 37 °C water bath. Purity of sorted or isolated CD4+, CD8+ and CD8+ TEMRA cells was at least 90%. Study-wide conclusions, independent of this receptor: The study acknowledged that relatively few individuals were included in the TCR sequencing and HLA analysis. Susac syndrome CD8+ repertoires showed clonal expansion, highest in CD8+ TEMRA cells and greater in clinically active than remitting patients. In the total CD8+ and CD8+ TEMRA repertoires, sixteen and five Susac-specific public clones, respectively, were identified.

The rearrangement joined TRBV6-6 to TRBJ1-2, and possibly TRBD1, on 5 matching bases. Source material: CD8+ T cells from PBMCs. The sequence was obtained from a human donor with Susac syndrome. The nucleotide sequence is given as TGTGCCAGCACCCAGGGCGATGGCTACACCTTC. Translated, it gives CASTQGDGYTF.